The text below deals with one T cell receptor beta chain. At one of its ends the junction is not consistent with the germline gene, which may arise from a read error. The data were taken from a study of cytomegalovirus exposure and HLA in healthy donors. It was with 60 Vbeta and 13 Jbeta primers that the PCR ran. The repertoire was sequenced with immunoSEQ multiplex PCR; TCRdb's copy has only in-frame clones and lacks some. The profile covers over 85,000 clones, with 60% to 80% appearing a single time and around 1.3% taken by the ten largest. This CDR3 is built from 12 residues. Germline loops: CDR1 GTSNPN, CDR2 SVGIG (reference sequence).

The TCR was taken from a female donor in good health and CMV-seronegative. The chain is built from TRBV30 and TRBJ2-3; D remains ambiguous. The sequenced sample consisted of PBMCs. The chain's CDR3 is CAWSVTTDAQYF. CDR3 in DNA: TGTGCCTGGAGTGTAACCACAGATGCGCAGTATTTT.